The rows below give T cell receptor beta chains drawn from one sample of a study of blood T cell repertoires in COVID-19. TCRdb's table, derived via immunoSEQ multiplex PCR, lists solely in-frame clones and lacks some. The table lists more than 300,000 clones, around 88% of them singletons. The material sequenced was peripheral blood. These receptors all stem from a woman younger than 45 with COVID-19, enrolled during active disease. The CDR3 runs from the conserved cysteine through the conserved F or W. D genes are given only for firm matches. Clone size, where shown, is once, few, many, or a class for clones that have expanded.

size | J | V | D | DNA | CDR3
- | TRBJ2-5 | TRBV27 | TRBD1 | TGTGCCAGCAGGCCTGATGGGACAGCCAAAGAGACCCAGTACTTC | CASRPDGTAKETQYF
- | TRBJ1-2 | TRBV28 | - | TGTGCCAGCAGTTTTCGGGGGGGCTACAACTATGGCTACACCTTC | CASSFRGGYNYGYTF
few | TRBJ2-7 | TRBV27 | - | TGTGCCAGCAGTTTATCTGGGGGGAACTACGAGCAGTACTTC | CASSLSGGNYEQYF
- | TRBJ2-7 | TRBV30 | TRBD1 | TGTGCCTGGAGTGTACACAGGGGCCAGTACTTC | CAWSVHRGQYF
- | TRBJ1-2 | TRBV5-1 | - | TGCGCCAGCAGCTTGGAAGAGCCTAGCTATGGCTACACCTTC | CASSLEEPSYGYTF
- | TRBJ2-5 | TRBV7-3 | - | TGTGCCAGCAGCCCACAGGGAAGAGAGACCCAGTACTTC | CASSPQGRETQYF
- | TRBJ1-5 | TRBV6-2/TRBV6-3 | - | TGTGCCAGCAGTTACGCGGGGCTAAGCAATCAGCCCCAGCATTTT | CASSYAGLSNQPQHF
- | TRBJ2-2 | TRBV9 | - | TGTGCCAGCAGCCTTGGGCCCAGCGGGGAGCTGTTTTTT | CASSLGPSGELFF
once | TRBJ1-5 | TRBV28 | - | TGTGCCAGCAGTTTACGGGGGGTAGGGAATCAGCCCCAGCATTTT | CASSLRGVGNQPQHF
- | TRBJ1-5 | TRBV19 | - | TGTGCCAGTAGTATATCGGGGCAGCCCCAGCATTTT | CASSISGQPQHF
- | TRBJ1-1 | TRBV6-6 | - | TGTGCCAGCAGTTCGGGGAAGGAAGCTTTCTTT | CASSSGKEAFF
- | TRBJ2-7 | TRBV7-2 | - | TGTGCCAGCAGCTCGGTCCCGCTTTCGGGCTACGAGCAGTACTTC | CASSSVPLSGYEQYF
- | TRBJ2-2 | TRBV5-1 | - | TGCGCCAGCAGCTTGGATGCTTTGTCCGGGGGGGAGCTGTTTTTT | CASSLDALSGGELFF
once | TRBJ1-2 | TRBV7-9 | - | TGTGCCAGCAGCGCGGACAGCGTCTATGGCTACACCTTC | CASSADSVYGYTF
- | TRBJ1-2 | TRBV5-8 | - | TGTGCCAGCAGCCCACAGGGTTATGGCTACACCTTC | CASSPQGYGYTF
- | TRBJ1-1 | TRBV5-4 | TRBD1 | TGTGCCAGCAGCTCCCAGTGGGACAGGGGCGCTGAAGCTTTCTTT | CASSSQWDRGAEAFF
- | TRBJ1-6 | TRBV29-1 | TRBD1 | TGCAGCGCCCGGCAGGGGGATACTTCACCCCTCCACTTT | CSARQGDTSPLHF
- | TRBJ2-3 | TRBV6-1 | TRBD2 | TGTGCCAGCAGTGAAGCGCTAGCGGGGGGGTTTAGCACAGATACGCAGTATTTT | CASSEALAGGFSTDTQYF
- | TRBJ2-2 | TRBV7-9 | TRBD2 | TGTGCCAGCAGCTTAGCGACTAGCGTATTGAACACCGGGGAGCTGTTTTTT | CASSLATSVLNTGELFF
- | TRBJ1-6 | TRBV5-1 | - | TGCGCCAGCAGCTTATCGGGGGATGTTCGGTCACCCCTCCACTTT | CASSLSGDVRSPLHF
- | TRBJ1-2 | TRBV30 | - | TGTGCCTGGAGTGGTGGGCCGATTTTGCAGTATGTTGGCTACACCTTC | CAWSGGPILQYVGYTF
- | TRBJ2-3 | TRBV2 | - | TGTGCCAGCAGTGAGGAGGATCCGGATACGCAGTATTTT | CASSEEDPDTQYF
- | TRBJ2-5 | TRBV5-1 | TRBD2 | TGCGCCAGCAGCGCTGGGACTAGCGTCCAAGAGACCCAGTACTTC | CASSAGTSVQETQYF
- | TRBJ1-4 | TRBV28 | TRBD1 | TGTGCCAGCAGTCCTGGGGACAGGCGTAATGAAAAACTGTTTTTT | CASSPGDRRNEKLFF
- | TRBJ1-2 | TRBV18 | TRBD1 | TGTGCCAGCTCACGGACACTGGGACAGGAAAGAGGGGCTAACTATGGCTACACCTTC | CASSRTLGQERGANYGYTF
once | TRBJ1-3 | TRBV19 | - | TGTGCCAGTAGTACCCCTCGGGTAGGTCCTGGAAACACCATATATTTT | CASSTPRVGPGNTIYF
- | TRBJ1-1 | TRBV5-4 | - | TGTGCCAGCAGCTATTGGGGCGGGGGGACTGAAGCTTTCTTT | CASSYWGGGTEAFF
- | TRBJ1-6 | TRBV5-8 | - | TGTGCCAGCAGCCACGCTCGACATCCTAATTCACCCCTCCACTTT | CASSHARHPNSPLHF
few | TRBJ2-3 | TRBV6-6 | TRBD2 | TGTGCCAGCAATAGCGGGGAGACAGATACGCAGTATTTT | CASNSGETDTQYF
- | TRBJ2-1 | TRBV27 | - | TGTGCCAGCAGTTTTGGAGGGCAGGGTCTTTTTGAGCAGTTCTTC | CASSFGGQGLFEQFF
once | TRBJ2-1 | TRBV4-1 | TRBD1 | TGCGCCAGCAGCCTGACAGGGATCCACAATGAGCAGTTCTTC | CASSLTGIHNEQFF
- | TRBJ1-2 | TRBV7-9 | - | TGTGCCAGCAGGGTAGGGGGTGTGGATGGCTACACCTTC | CASRVGGVDGYTF
- | TRBJ1-5 | TRBV7-9 | - | TGTGCCAGCAGCTTAGCTCCGAATCAGCCCCAGCATTTT | CASSLAPNQPQHF
- | TRBJ1-1 | TRBV5-1 | - | TGCGCCAGCAGCGCCGACATCTATACCCACACTGAAGCTTTCTTT | CASSADIYTHTEAFF
- | TRBJ1-5 | TRBV19 | TRBD1 | TGTGCCAGTGGGCAGGGGGCCGATCAGCCCCAGCATTTT | CASGQGADQPQHF
once | TRBJ1-6 | TRBV20-1 | TRBD1 | TGCAGTGCTAGTGGACAGGGAGATTTCGATAATTCACCCCTCCACTTT | CSASGQGDFDNSPLHF
- | TRBJ2-5 | TRBV20-1 | - | TGCAGTGCTTCGAGTGGGACCCAGTACTTC | CSASSGTQYF
few | TRBJ1-2 | TRBV19 | TRBD1 | TGTGCCAGTAGCCATCAAGGACAGGGTTACTATGGCTACACCTTC | CASSHQGQGYYGYTF
- | TRBJ1-1 | TRBV5-6 | - | TGTGCCAGCAGCCGAAGGGGTCTTCTTTTGCAGCCTACTGAAGCTTTCTTT | CASSRRGLLLQPTEAFF
- | TRBJ1-4 | TRBV6-7 | - | TGTGCCAGCAGTGAACACGTCCGAGAAAAACTGTTTTTT | CASSEHVREKLFF
- | TRBJ1-2 | TRBV7-9 | - | TGTGCCAGCAGCCCGGACTGGAACTATGGCTACACCTTC | CASSPDWNYGYTF
- | TRBJ1-6 | TRBV10-3 | - | TGTGCCATCAGTGACCCTCCTCAGGGGCGCGGGTATAATTCACCCCTCCACTTT | CAISDPPQGRGYNSPLHF
- | TRBJ2-5 | TRBV28 | - | TGTGCCAGCAGTTTATCGGGTATAGAGACCCAGTACTTC | CASSLSGIETQYF
- | TRBJ1-6 | TRBV28 | - | TGTGCCAGCAGAGACCCATCAGGGTTCAGCTCACCCCTCCACTTT | CASRDPSGFSSPLHF
- | TRBJ2-5 | TRBV6-1 | TRBD2 | TGTGCCAGCAGTGTCCTTATAGCGGGGGGGGAAGAGACCCAGTACTTC | CASSVLIAGGEETQYF
- | TRBJ2-3 | TRBV28 | - | TGTGCCAGCAGCATACAGCTAGATACGCAGTATTTT | CASSIQLDTQYF
- | TRBJ1-3 | TRBV3-1/TRBV3-2 | - | TGTGCCAGCAGCCAAGTGATTGAGACTGGAAACACCATATATTTT | CASSQVIETGNTIYF
- | TRBJ2-2 | TRBV6-5 | TRBD1 | TGTGCCAGCCTCAAGAGAGGGGGCGCTACCGGGGAGCTGTTTTTT | CASLKRGGATGELFF
- | TRBJ1-6 | TRBV6-5 | - | TGTGCCAGCAGTAGGGGCCCAAATTCACCCCTCCACTTT | CASSRGPNSPLHF
- | TRBJ2-3 | TRBV11-1 | - | TGTGCCAGCAGCTCCCCCCTTGTAGGGGCCACAGATACGCAGTATTTT | CASSSPLVGATDTQYF
- | TRBJ2-3 | TRBV5-5 | TRBD1 | TGTGCCAGCAGGTTGGGACAGATAAGCACAGATACGCAGTATTTT | CASRLGQISTDTQYF
- | TRBJ1-5 | TRBV18 | - | TGTGCCAGCTCACCGACAGGCCCTAGGGGCAATCAGCCCCAGCATTTT | CASSPTGPRGNQPQHF
- | TRBJ2-3 | TRBV5-5 | TRBD2 | TGTGCCAGCGGCCCCTGGACTAGCGGGGGGAATACGCAGTATTTT | CASGPWTSGGNTQYF
- | TRBJ1-5 | TRBV18 | - | TGTGCCAGCTCACAGGGGTTAAGCAATCAGCCCCAGCATTTT | CASSQGLSNQPQHF
- | TRBJ2-5 | TRBV6-1 | TRBD2 | TGTGCCAGCAGTGAAACTCCGAGCGGGGCCGGGCCGGTTACCCAGTACTTC | CASSETPSGAGPVTQYF
- | TRBJ2-3 | TRBV5-4 | - | TGTGCCAGCAGCTCCCGGACAGTTGGGTTGGGGGATACGCAGTATTTT | CASSSRTVGLGDTQYF
- | TRBJ1-1 | TRBV4-1 | - | TGCGCCAGCAGCCAATACGGGGGAGGAACTGAAGCTTTCTTT | CASSQYGGGTEAFF
once | TRBJ2-3 | TRBV7-9 | - | TGTGCCAGCACTCACACAGATACGCAGTATTTT | CASTHTDTQYF
- | TRBJ1-1 | TRBV27 | TRBD1 | TGTGCCAGCAGTTTATCAAGGACAGGGGGAGCTTTCTTT | CASSLSRTGGAFF
once | TRBJ1-3 | TRBV6-5 | - | TGTGCCAGCAGGCCCACCGGGAGCTCTGGAAACACCATATATTTT | CASRPTGSSGNTIYF